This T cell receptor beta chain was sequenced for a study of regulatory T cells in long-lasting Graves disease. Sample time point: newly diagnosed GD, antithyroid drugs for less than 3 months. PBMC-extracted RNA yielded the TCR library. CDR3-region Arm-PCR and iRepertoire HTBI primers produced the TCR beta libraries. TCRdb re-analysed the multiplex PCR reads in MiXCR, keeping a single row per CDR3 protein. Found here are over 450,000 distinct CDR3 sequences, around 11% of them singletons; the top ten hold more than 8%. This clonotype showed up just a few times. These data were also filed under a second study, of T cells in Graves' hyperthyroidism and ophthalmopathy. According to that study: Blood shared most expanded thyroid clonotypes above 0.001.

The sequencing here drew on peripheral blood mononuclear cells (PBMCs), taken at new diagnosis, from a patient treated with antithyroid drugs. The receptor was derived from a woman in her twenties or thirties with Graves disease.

CDR3 nucleotides: TGCAGCGTCACAGGGTATGGCTACACCTTC. Translated: CSVTGYGYTF. The V gene is TRBV29-1, the J gene TRBJ1-2, with D perhaps TRBD1 (6 bases). The CDR3 contains 10 residues. The V gene lost 6 bases and the J gene lost 5 bases, with 7 bases spanning the gap. Germline loops: CDR1 SQVTM, CDR2 ANQGSEA.